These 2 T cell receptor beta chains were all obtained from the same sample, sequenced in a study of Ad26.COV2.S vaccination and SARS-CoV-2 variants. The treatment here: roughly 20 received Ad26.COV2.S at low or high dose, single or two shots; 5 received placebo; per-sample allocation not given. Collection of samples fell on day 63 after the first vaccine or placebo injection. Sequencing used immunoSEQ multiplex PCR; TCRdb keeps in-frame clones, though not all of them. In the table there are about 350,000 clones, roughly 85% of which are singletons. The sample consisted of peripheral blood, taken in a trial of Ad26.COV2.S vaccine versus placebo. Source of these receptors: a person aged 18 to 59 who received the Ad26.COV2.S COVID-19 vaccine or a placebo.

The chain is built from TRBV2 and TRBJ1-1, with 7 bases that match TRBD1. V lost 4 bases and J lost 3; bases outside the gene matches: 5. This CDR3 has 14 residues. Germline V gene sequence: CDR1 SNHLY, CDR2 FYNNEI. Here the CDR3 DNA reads TGTGCCAGCAGTGTTTGGACAGGACACACTGAAGCTTTCTTT. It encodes CASSVWTGHTEAFF.

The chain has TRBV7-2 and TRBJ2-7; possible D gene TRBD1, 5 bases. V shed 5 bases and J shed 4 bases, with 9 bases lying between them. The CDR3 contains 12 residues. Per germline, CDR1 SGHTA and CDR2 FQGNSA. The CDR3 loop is CASSLGQYEQYF. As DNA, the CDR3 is TGTGCCAGCAGCCTCGGACAATACGAGCAGTACTTC.